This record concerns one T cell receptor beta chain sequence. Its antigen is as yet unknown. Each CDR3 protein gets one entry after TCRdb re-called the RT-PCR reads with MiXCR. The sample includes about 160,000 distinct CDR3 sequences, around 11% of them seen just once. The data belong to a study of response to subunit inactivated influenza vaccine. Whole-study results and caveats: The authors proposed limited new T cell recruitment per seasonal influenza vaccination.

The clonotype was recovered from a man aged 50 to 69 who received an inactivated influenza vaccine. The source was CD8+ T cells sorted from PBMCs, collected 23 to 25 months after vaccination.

The CDR3 nucleotides are TGCGCCAGCAGCCAAGTCGCAGGGCAAGAGACCCAGTACTTC. Translation gives CASSQVAGQETQYF. This chain uses TRBV4-1 with TRBJ2-5, with D possibly TRBD1 on 5 matching bases. The CDR3 length is 14 residues. V was cut by 1 base and J by 2 bases, with 8 bases left in between. The germline gives CDR1 MGHRA, CDR2 YSYEKL.